This passage covers 7 T cell receptor beta chains from one sample sequenced in a study of cytomegalovirus exposure and HLA in healthy donors. Use of 60 Vbeta and 13 Jbeta primers characterized the PCR. Clones were sequenced by immunoSEQ multiplex PCR, and TCRdb holds only the in-frame ones, with some missing. The data show around 160,000 clones, 77% seen once. The sample taken for sequencing was PBMCs. The origin of the receptors is a male donor in good health and CMV-seropositive.

The chain carries TRBV27 and TRBJ2-2; TRBD2 might be the D (6 bases). Trimming took 5 bases from V and 4 from J, leaving 11 bases between them. The CDR3 sequence is 14 residues long. The germline V gene has CDR1 MNHEY and CDR2 SMNVEV (reference sequence). The DNA for the CDR3 is TGTGCCAGCAGTCTTGGGGGGTTCACCGGGGAGCTGTTTTTT. Encoded protein: CASSLGGFTGELFF.

The gene calls are TRBV14 and TRBJ1-1, with D possibly matching TRBD1 (6 bases). The CDR3 sequence is 13 residues long. Looked up from germline, CDR1 is SGHDN and CDR2 is FVKESK. The V end lost 2 bases, the J end lost 3 bases, and 7 bases lay between the germline ends. The CDR3 spells CASSQNRDTEAFF. DNA for the CDR3: TGTGCCAGCAGCCAAAACAGGGACACTGAAGCTTTCTTT.

The rearrangement joins TRBV5-4 to TRBJ1-1; tentative D call: TRBD1 (5 bases). This CDR3 has 13 residues. Germline CDR1 is SGHNT and CDR2 is YYREEE (reference sequence). V was pared by 4 bases and J by 3 bases, with 10 bases between. The CDR3 region has the DNA TGTGCCAGCAGCGCCGACAGTCACACTGAAGCTTTCTTT. Its translation is CASSADSHTEAFF.

The chain uses TRBV20-1 and TRBJ1-2; 7 bases agree with TRBD1. The CDR3 is made up of 11 amino acids. Germline V gene sequence: CDR1 DFQATT, CDR2 SNEGSKA (reference sequence). J was trimmed by 7 bases and V by 6 bases; bases with no gene match: 5. The CDR3 DNA reads as TGCAGTGCGTTGACAGGGTTTGGCTACACCTTC. This encodes CSALTGFGYTF.

The chain employs TRBV6-5 and TRBJ2-3; the D gene is possibly TRBD2 (6 bases). Germline CDR1 reads MNHEY; CDR2 reads SVGAGI. Trimming left V 5 bases short and J 6 bases short, with 15 bases between. This CDR3 spans 14 amino acids. The CDR3 region is CASSTGGERDTQYF. DNA for the CDR3: TGTGCCAGCAGTACCGGGGGAGAAAGGGATACGCAGTATTTT.

This chain uses TRBV10-3 with TRBJ1-6; 8 bases map to TRBD1. The trim removed 0 bases at V and 7 bases at J, leaving 5 bases unmatched. CDR1 is ENHRY, CDR2 SYGVKD, per germline. The CDR3 is 16 residues long. The DNA for the CDR3 is TGTGCCATCAGTGAGTCGATCAGGGGGCTGAATTCACCCCTCCACTTT. This sequence encodes CAISESIRGLNSPLHF.

This clone was recorded once. The chain joins TRBV7-9 to TRBJ2-2; a weak D match, TRBD1 (6 bases). This CDR3 has 15 amino acids. Per germline, CDR1 SEHNR and CDR2 FQNEAQ (reference sequence). V lost 5 bases, J lost 1 base, and 11 bases lay in between. The CDR3 spells CASSPGTLNTGELFF. The DNA for the CDR3 is TGTGCCAGCAGCCCCGGGACACTGAACACCGGGGAGCTGTTTTTT.